This T cell receptor (beta chain) was recorded in a study of T cell responses to AZD1222 COVID-19 vaccine. Study-level background: The study pooled second doses at about 4 or about 12 weeks.

Produced via immunoSEQ multiplex PCR; TCRdb's table is partial and in-frame only. The sample includes roughly 130,000 clones, around 94% of them seen just once. The CDR3 sequence is 16 residues long. Trimming took off 5 bases at V and 0 bases at J, with 11 bases between the two ends. Germline V lookup: CDR1 SGHTA, CDR2 FQGNSA. This sequence joins TRBV7-2 and TRBJ1-6; maybe TRBD1 (5 bases). The receptor was derived from an adult in good health. Sequenced material: peripheral blood, taken on day 0 of AZD1222 vaccination. In nucleotides, the CDR3 is TGTGCCAGCAGCCAGGGACGGAGCTCCTATAATTCACCCCTCCACTTT. This encodes CASSQGRSSYNSPLHF.